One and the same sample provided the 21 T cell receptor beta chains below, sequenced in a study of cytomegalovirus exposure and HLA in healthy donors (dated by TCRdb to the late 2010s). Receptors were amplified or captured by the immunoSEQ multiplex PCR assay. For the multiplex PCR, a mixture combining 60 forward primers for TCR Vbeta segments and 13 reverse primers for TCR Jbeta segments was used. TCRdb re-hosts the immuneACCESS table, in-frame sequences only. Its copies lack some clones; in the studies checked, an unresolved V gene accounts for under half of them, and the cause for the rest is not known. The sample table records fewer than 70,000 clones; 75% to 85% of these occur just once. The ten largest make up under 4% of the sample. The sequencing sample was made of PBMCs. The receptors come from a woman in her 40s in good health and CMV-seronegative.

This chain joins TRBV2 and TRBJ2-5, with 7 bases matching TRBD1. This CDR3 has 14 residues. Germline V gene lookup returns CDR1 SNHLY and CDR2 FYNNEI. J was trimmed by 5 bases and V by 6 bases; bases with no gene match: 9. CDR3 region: CASRVTGVLETQYF. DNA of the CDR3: TGTGCCAGCAGGGTCACAGGGGTTCTGGAGACCCAGTACTTC. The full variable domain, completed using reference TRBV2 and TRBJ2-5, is EPEVTQTPSHQVTQMGQEVILRCVPISNHLYFYWYRQILGQKVEFLVSFYNNEISEKSEIFDDQFSVERPDGSNFTLKIRSTKLEDSAMYFCASRVTGVLETQYFGPGTRLLVL.

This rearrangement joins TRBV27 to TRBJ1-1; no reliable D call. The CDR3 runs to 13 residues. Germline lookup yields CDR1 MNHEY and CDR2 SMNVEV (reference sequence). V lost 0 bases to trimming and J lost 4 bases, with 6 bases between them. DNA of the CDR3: TGTGCCAGCAGTTTATCACGTAGCACTGAAGCTTTCTTT. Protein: CASSLSRSTEAFF.

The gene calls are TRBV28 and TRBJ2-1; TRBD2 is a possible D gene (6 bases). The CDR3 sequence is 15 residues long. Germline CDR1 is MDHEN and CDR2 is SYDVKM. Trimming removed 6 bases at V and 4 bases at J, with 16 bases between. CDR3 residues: CASRVSGVGYNEQFF. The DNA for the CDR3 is TGTGCCAGCAGGGTCTCGGGGGTGGGTTACAATGAGCAGTTCTTC.

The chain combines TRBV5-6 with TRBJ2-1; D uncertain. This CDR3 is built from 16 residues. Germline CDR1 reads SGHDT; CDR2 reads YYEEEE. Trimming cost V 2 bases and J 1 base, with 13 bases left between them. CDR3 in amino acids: CASSLTQPLSYNEQFF. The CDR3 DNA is TGTGCCAGCAGCTTAACACAACCCTTATCCTACAATGAGCAGTTCTTC.

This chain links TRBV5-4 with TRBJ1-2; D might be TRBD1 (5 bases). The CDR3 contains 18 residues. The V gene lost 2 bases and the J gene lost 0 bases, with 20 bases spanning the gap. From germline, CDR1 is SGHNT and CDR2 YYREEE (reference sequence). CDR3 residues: CASSLIGVWVTANYGYTF. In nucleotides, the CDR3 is TGTGCCAGCAGCTTAATAGGGGTGTGGGTTACAGCTAACTATGGCTACACCTTC.

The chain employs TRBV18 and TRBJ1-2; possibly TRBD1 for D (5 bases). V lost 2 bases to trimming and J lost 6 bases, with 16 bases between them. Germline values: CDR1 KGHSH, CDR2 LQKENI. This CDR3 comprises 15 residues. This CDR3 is CASSPYTGDQNGYTF. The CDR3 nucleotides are TGTGCCAGCTCACCATACACAGGTGACCAAAATGGCTACACCTTC. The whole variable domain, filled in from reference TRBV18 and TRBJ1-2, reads NAGVMQNPRHLVRRRGQEARLRCSPMKGHSHVYWYRQLPEEGLKFMVYLQKENIIDESGMPKERFSAEFPKEGPSILRIQQVVRGDSAAYFCASSPYTGDQNGYTFGSGTRLTVV.

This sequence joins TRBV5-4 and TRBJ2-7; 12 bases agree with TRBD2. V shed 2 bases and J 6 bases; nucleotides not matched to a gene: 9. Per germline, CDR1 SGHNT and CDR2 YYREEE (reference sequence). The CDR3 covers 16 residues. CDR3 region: CASSFGSLAGGGEQYF. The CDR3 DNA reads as TGTGCCAGCAGCTTTGGGTCGCTAGCGGGAGGGGGCGAGCAGTACTTC.

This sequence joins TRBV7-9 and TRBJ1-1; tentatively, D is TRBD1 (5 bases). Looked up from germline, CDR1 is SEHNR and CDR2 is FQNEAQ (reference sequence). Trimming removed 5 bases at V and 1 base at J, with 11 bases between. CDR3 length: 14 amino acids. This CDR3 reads CASSRTTGNTEAFF. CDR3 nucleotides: TGTGCCAGCAGCCGTACAACAGGGAACACTGAAGCTTTCTTT.

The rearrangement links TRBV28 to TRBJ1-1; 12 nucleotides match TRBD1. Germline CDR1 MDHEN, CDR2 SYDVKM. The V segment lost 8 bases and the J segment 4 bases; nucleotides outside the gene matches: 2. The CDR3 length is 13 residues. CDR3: CASGDRGLTEAFF. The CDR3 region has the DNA TGTGCCAGCGGGGACAGGGGGCTCACTGAAGCTTTCTTT.

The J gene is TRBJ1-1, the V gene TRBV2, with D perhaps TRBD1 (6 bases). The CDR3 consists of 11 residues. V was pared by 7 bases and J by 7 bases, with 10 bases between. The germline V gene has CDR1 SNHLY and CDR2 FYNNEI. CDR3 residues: CASTLQGEAFF. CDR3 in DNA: TGTGCCAGCACTCTACAGGGTGAAGCTTTCTTT.

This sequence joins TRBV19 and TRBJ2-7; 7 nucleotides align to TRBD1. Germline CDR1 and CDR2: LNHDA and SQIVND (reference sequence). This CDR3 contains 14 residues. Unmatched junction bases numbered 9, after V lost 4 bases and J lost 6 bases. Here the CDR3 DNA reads TGTGCCAGTAGTAGCTACAGGGGCAACTCCGAGCAGTACTTC. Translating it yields CASSSYRGNSEQYF.

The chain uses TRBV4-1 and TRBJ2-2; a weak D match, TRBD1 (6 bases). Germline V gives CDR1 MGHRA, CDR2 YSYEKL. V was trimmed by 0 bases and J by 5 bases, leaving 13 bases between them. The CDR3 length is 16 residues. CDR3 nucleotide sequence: TGCGCCAGCAGCCAAGATGGACAGCTCTTTACCGGGGAGCTGTTTTTT. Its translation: CASSQDGQLFTGELFF.

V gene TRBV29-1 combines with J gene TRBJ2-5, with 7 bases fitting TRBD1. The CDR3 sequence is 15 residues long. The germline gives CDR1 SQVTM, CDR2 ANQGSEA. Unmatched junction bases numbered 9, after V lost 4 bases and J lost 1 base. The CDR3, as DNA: TGCAGCGTTGGATACCTAGGACAGGTCCAAGAGACCCAGTACTTC. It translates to CSVGYLGQVQETQYF.

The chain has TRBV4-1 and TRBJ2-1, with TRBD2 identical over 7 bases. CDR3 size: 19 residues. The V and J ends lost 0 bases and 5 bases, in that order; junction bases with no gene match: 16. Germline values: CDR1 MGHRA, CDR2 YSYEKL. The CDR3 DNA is TGCGCCAGCAGCCAAGATCCCCCGATGTCGACTAGCCGAGACAATGAGCAGTTCTTC. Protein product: CASSQDPPMSTSRDNEQFF.

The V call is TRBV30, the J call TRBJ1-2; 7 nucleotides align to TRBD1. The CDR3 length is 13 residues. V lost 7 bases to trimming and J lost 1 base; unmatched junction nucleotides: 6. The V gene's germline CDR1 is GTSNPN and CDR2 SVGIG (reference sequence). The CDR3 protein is CAYSRQGNYGYTF. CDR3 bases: TGTGCCTACTCGAGACAGGGTAACTATGGCTACACCTTC. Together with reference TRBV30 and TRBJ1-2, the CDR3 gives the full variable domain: SQTIHQWPATLVQPVGSPLSLECTVEGTSNPNLYWYRQAAGRGLQLLFYSVGIGQISSEVPQNLSASRPQDRQFILSSKKLLLSDSGFYLCAYSRQGNYGYTFGSGTRLTVV.

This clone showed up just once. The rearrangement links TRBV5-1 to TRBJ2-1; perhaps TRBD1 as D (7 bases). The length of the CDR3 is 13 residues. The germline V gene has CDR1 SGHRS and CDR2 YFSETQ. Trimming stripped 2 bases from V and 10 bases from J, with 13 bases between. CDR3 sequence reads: CASSFQGGREQFF. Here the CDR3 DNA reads TGCGCCAGCAGCTTTCAGGGGGGCCGGGAGCAGTTCTTC.

The CDR3 nucleotides read TGTGCCAGCACTCTCACCGGGACAGGGGGAGATGAAGCTTTCTTT. Its protein is CASTLTGTGGDEAFF. The chain has TRBV9 and TRBJ1-1; 11 bases fit TRBD1. Germline-derived CDR1 and CDR2 are SGDLS and YYNGEE. V shed 6 bases and J 7 bases; nucleotides not matched to a gene: 11. The CDR3 covers 15 residues.

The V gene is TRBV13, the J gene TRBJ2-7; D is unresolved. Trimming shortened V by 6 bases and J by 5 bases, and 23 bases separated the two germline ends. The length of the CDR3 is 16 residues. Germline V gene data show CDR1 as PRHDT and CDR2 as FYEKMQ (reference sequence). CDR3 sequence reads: CASSFTGFRVVHEQYF. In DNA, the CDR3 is TGTGCCAGCAGTTTTACCGGGTTCCGGGTAGTCCACGAGCAGTACTTC.

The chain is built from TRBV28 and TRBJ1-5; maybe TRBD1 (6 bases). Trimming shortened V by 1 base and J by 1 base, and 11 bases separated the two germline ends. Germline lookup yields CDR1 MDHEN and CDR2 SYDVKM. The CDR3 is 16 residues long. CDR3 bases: TGTGCCAGCAGTTTATTTGCACAGGGCAGCAATCAGCCCCAGCATTTT. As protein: CASSLFAQGSNQPQHF. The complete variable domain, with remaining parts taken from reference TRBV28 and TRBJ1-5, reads DVKVTQSSRYLVKRTGEKVFLECVQDMDHENMFWYRQDPGLGLRLIYFSYDVKMKEKGDIPEGYSVSREKKERFSLILESASTNQTSMYLCASSLFAQGSNQPQHFGDGTRLSIL.

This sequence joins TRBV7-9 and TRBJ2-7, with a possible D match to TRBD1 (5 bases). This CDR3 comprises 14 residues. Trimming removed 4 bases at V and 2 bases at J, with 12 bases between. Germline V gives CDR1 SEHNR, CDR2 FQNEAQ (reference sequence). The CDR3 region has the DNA TGTGCCAGCAGCTCGACAGTTATAACCTACGAGCAGTACTTC. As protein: CASSSTVITYEQYF.

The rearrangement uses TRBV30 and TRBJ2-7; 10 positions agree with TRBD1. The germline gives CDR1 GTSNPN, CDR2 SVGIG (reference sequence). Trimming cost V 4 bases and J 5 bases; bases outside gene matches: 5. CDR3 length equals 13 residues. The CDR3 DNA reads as TGTGCCTGGAATAGGGACAGGGGCCACGAGCAGTACTTC. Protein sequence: CAWNRDRGHEQYF.